This T cell receptor beta chain was retrieved from a study of cytomegalovirus exposure and HLA in healthy donors. Points from the study as a whole: TRBV6-2, TRBV6-3 and some other V segments were excluded as indistinguishable.

Remarks on this clone: Its antigen is undetermined.

The CDR3 length is 13 residues. The V gene's germline CDR1 is LNHDA and CDR2 SQIVND (reference sequence). PCR involved 60 Vbeta and 13 Jbeta primers. Assay: immunoSEQ multiplex PCR; the TCRdb copy retains only in-frame clones and omits some. The sample has about 64,000 clones, approximately 70% seen once. The chain has TRBV19 and TRBJ2-5, with D perhaps TRBD1 (6 bases). The J call may be wrong; the DNA end is better matched by TRBJ2-7. Source material: PBMCs. The sequence was obtained from a male donor in good health and CMV-seropositive. Here the CDR3 reads CASGPGTTYEQYF. For the CDR3, the DNA is TGTGCCAGCGGCCCCGGGACAACCTACGAGCAGTACTTC.